These 15 T cell receptor beta chains share one sample of origin, sequenced in a study of sequential checkpoint blockade in melanoma. Noted treatment: randomized to nivolumab then ipilimumab (arm A) or the reverse (arm B). Sequencing was performed with immunoSEQ multiplex PCR; in TCRdb, only in-frame clones are kept and a portion is missing. The sample contains about 5,100 clones, over 70% of which appear only once. Sample: CD8+ T cells sorted from blood (inferred from file names), taken from a patient given nivolumab and ipilimumab in sequence. The receptors originated from a human patient with melanoma. Some clones in this sample may be carry-over from other donors' samples.

This clone was detected only a few times. The rearrangement links TRBV7-9 to TRBJ2-1, with a possible D match to TRBD1 (5 bases). V gave up 4 bases and J gave up 10 bases, with 11 bases separating them. Germline CDR1 SEHNR, CDR2 FQNEAQ (reference sequence). This CDR3 has 12 amino acids. This chain's CDR3 is CASSSQGSEQFF. The CDR3 DNA sequence: TGTGCCAGCAGCTCTCAGGGAAGCGAGCAGTTCTTC.

V usage is TRBV9 and J usage is TRBJ2-3, with 9 bases matching TRBD1. With V trimmed by 4 bases and J by 3 bases, 6 bases remained unmatched. Germline V gene lookup returns CDR1 SGDLS and CDR2 YYNGEE. The CDR3 covers 15 residues. The chain's CDR3 is CASSSGQGETDTQYF. The CDR3 DNA reads as TGTGCCAGCAGCTCGGGACAGGGTGAGACAGATACGCAGTATTTT.

The chain combines TRBV7-9 with TRBJ1-5; 7 nucleotides match TRBD1. This CDR3 has 14 amino acids. Losses at the gene ends were 0 bases for V and 6 bases for J; bases not matched to a gene: 2. Germline lookup yields CDR1 SEHNR and CDR2 FQNEAQ (reference sequence). CDR3 bases: TGTGCCAGCAGCTTAGCGGAGGGGGCTCAGCCCCAGCATTTT. Protein: CASSLAEGAQPQHF.

The chain has TRBV4-1 and TRBJ1-2; D is uncertain. The V end was cut by 0 bases, the J end by 5 bases, with 10 bases between. This CDR3 is built from 14 residues. The V gene's germline CDR1 is MGHRA and CDR2 YSYEKL. CDR3 DNA sequence: TGCGCCAGCAGCCAAGATTTGAATCTATATGGCTACACCTTC. This encodes CASSQDLNLYGYTF.

In this sample, this clone turned up a few times. This chain uses TRBV4-3 with TRBJ1-5, with D possibly TRBD1 on 6 matching bases. Germline CDR1 reads LGHNA; CDR2 reads YSLEER. V gave up 4 bases and J gave up 5 bases, with 12 bases separating them. The CDR3 contains 14 residues. The CDR3 sequence: CASSPDRKYQPQHF. As DNA, the CDR3 is TGCGCCAGCAGCCCCGACAGGAAATATCAGCCCCAGCATTTT.

The CDR3 reads CASSQDRGIRSPLHF. CDR3 bases: TGCGCCAGCAGCCAAGATAGGGGCATCCGATCACCCCTCCACTTT. The chain employs TRBV4-3 and TRBJ1-6; weak D call: TRBD1 (5 bases). The CDR3 covers 15 residues. With 0 bases removed from V and 10 bases from J, the gap between germline ends came to 13 bases. The germline V gene has CDR1 LGHNA and CDR2 YSLEER.

The chain links TRBV7-9 to TRBJ2-6; 9 nucleotides align to TRBD1. CDR1 and CDR2 from the germline V gene are SEHNR and FQNEAQ (reference sequence). V trimming: 4 bases; J trimming: 1 base; junction bases outside the gene matches: 5. The length of the CDR3 is 17 residues. The CDR3 spells CASSWDRAGSGANVLTF. CDR3 coding DNA: TGTGCCAGCAGCTGGGACAGGGCTGGTTCTGGGGCCAACGTCCTGACTTTC. Combining the CDR3 with reference TRBV7-9 and TRBJ2-6 gives the whole variable domain DTGVSQNPRHKITKRGQNVTFRCDPISEHNRLYWYRQTLGQGPEFLTYFQNEAQLEKSRLLSDRFSAERPKGSFSTLEIQRTEQGDSAMYLCASSWDRAGSGANVLTFGAGSRLTVL.

This sequence joins TRBV4-3 and TRBJ2-7; a possible D gene is TRBD1 (7 bases). Germline CDR1 is LGHNA and CDR2 is YSLEER. The CDR3 runs to 17 residues. V lost 3 bases, J lost 7 bases, and 25 bases lay in between. The CDR3 sequence: CASSQATQGDSTYEQYF. DNA for the CDR3: TGCGCCAGCAGCCAGGCTACCCAGGGGGACTCTACGTATGAGCAGTACTTC.

This clone has just one count. The genes are TRBV5-4 and TRBJ2-3, with 11 bases identical to TRBD2. The J segment lost 3 bases and the V segment lost 4 bases, leaving 10 bases of the junction unmatched. The germline V gene encodes CDR1 SGHNT and CDR2 YYREEE (reference sequence). The CDR3 runs 17 residues. The CDR3 region is CASSNVGSGGATDTQYF. In nucleotides, the CDR3 is TGTGCCAGCAGCAACGTAGGTAGCGGGGGGGCAACAGATACGCAGTATTTT.

The chain employs TRBV4-1 and TRBJ2-7; the match to TRBD1 covers 9 bases. Germline V lookup: CDR1 MGHRA, CDR2 YSYEKL. The CDR3 has 13 amino acids. The J segment lost 5 bases and the V segment lost 3 bases, leaving 2 bases of the junction unmatched. CDR3 nucleotides: TGCGCCAGCAGCCAGGGACAGGGCGACGAGCAGTACTTC. This translates into CASSQGQGDEQYF.

The chain is built from TRBV5-1 and TRBJ2-1; 10 bases are a match to TRBD1. CDR3 length: 15 amino acids. With V trimmed by 1 base and J by 13 bases, 11 bases remained unmatched. In germline, CDR1 is SGHRS, CDR2 YFSETQ. For the CDR3, the DNA is TGCGCCAGCAGCTTGAGACAGGGGGCAACTGGGACCCAGTTCTTC. This gives the protein CASSLRQGATGTQFF.

The chain links TRBV19 to TRBJ1-1; weak D call: TRBD1 (6 bases). The ends were cut back, 5 bases at V and 3 bases at J, with 25 bases in the middle. CDR3 size: 18 residues. CDR1 LNHDA and CDR2 SQIVND come from the germline V gene (reference sequence). The CDR3 region has the DNA TGTGCCAGTAGTTCGAGGGGGTACAGTCTGGCTAAGGACACTGAAGCTTTCTTT. It codes for CASSSRGYSLAKDTEAFF.

The V and J genes are TRBV19 and TRBJ1-1, with D unclear. The CDR3 consists of 10 residues. Germline CDR1 reads LNHDA; CDR2 reads SQIVND (reference sequence). Trimming cost V 9 bases and J 3 bases, with 5 bases left between them. As DNA, the CDR3 is TGTGCCAGCCGGGACACTGAAGCTTTCTTT. It specifies CASRDTEAFF.

This clone occurred a few times. The chain carries TRBV7-9 and TRBJ2-7, with TRBD2 matching 7 bases. There are 13 residues in the CDR3. The ends lost 1 base at V and 7 bases at J; junction bases unmatched: 4. The germline CDR1 and CDR2 sequences are SEHNR and FQNEAQ (reference sequence). The CDR3 nucleotides read TGTGCCAGCAGCTTAGAGCGGGGAGGGGAGCAGTACTTC. Protein sequence: CASSLERGGEQYF.

CDR3 residues: CASSVNRGLNYGYTF. The CDR3 DNA sequence: TGTGCCAGCAGCGTAAACAGGGGGCTGAACTATGGCTACACCTTC. This chain connects TRBV9 to TRBJ1-2, with 9 bases fitting TRBD1. The germline V gene has CDR1 SGDLS and CDR2 YYNGEE. The CDR3 runs 15 residues. V lost 1 base, J lost 2 bases, and 3 bases stayed unmatched.